Below are 14 T cell receptor beta chains sequenced from a single sample in a study of control samples from healthy donors and cancer patients. Libraries were prepared by immunoSEQ multiplex PCR; TCRdb keeps only in-frame clonotypes and omits some of them. The sample consists of about 44,000 clones, just over 70% of them appearing once. The sequencing sample was made of formalin-fixed, paraffin-embedded tissue. Every receptor here comes from a male donor with melanoma.

The chain is built from TRBV4-1 and TRBJ2-5; 7 bases are shared with TRBD2. J was trimmed by 4 bases and V by 4 bases; bases with no gene match: 9. This CDR3 spans 15 amino acids. CDR1 and CDR2 (germline): MGHRA, YSYEKL. CDR3 DNA: TGCGCCAGCAGCCCGCGTGGGGGGGGGAGAGAGACCCAGTACTTC. Residues: CASSPRGGGRETQYF.

This rearrangement joins TRBV13 to TRBJ1-4, with D tentatively TRBD1 (6 bases). V was pared by 2 bases and J by 3 bases, with 7 bases between. The CDR3 is 14 residues long. Per germline, CDR1 PRHDT and CDR2 FYEKMQ (reference sequence). The DNA for the CDR3 is TGTGCCAGCAGCTTACAGGGGCCTAATGAAAAACTGTTTTTT. It translates to CASSLQGPNEKLFF.

This clone was seen a few times. The V gene is TRBV9, the J gene TRBJ2-3, with 15 bases identical to TRBD2. The CDR3 covers 16 residues. With V trimmed by 3 bases and J by 4 bases, 3 bases remained unmatched. Germline values: CDR1 SGDLS, CDR2 YYNGEE. This CDR3 reads CASSGTSGGDSDTQYF. The CDR3 DNA reads as TGTGCCAGCAGCGGGACTAGCGGGGGGGACTCAGATACGCAGTATTTT.

This clone is labeled medium-sized. CDR3 nucleotides: TGTGCCAGCAGCTTAGCGCCCGGGGGGCGTTCCTACGAGCAGTACTTC. Encoded protein: CASSLAPGGRSYEQYF. This rearrangement joins TRBV7-9 to TRBJ2-7, with a weak D call TRBD2 (7 bases). The CDR3 extends over 16 amino acids. V lost 0 bases, J lost 1 base, and 13 bases lay in between. In germline, CDR1 is SEHNR, CDR2 FQNEAQ (reference sequence).

This sequence joins TRBV20-1 and TRBJ2-3; TRBD1 matches 8 bases. The CDR3 is made up of 18 amino acids. V trimming: 3 bases; J trimming: 0 bases; junction bases outside the gene matches: 14. CDR1 and CDR2 from the germline V gene are DFQATT and SNEGSKA (reference sequence). For the CDR3, the DNA is TGCAGTGCTAGTTTCCCCCAGGGGGCGGTGGATAGCACAGATACGCAGTATTTT. This translates into CSASFPQGAVDSTDTQYF.

The gene calls are TRBV5-6 and TRBJ2-5; unclear D gene. Trimming took off 0 bases at V and 1 base at J, with 4 bases between the two ends. The CDR3 runs 13 residues. Germline CDR1 reads SGHDT; CDR2 reads YYEEEE. The CDR3 is CASSLGGQETQYF. The CDR3 DNA is TGTGCCAGCAGCTTGGGCGGCCAAGAGACCCAGTACTTC. The whole variable domain, remainder taken from reference TRBV5-6 and TRBJ2-5, is DAGVTQSPTHLIKTRGQQVTLRCSPKSGHDTVSWYQQALGQGPQFIFQYYEEEERQRGNFPDRFSGHQFPNYSSELNVNALLLGDSALYLCASSLGGQETQYFGPGTRLLVL.

The chain employs TRBV5-5 and TRBJ1-2; 8 positions agree with TRBD1. This CDR3 contains 14 residues. V was clipped by 4 bases and J by 4 bases; unmatched bases: 6. The germline gives CDR1 SGHKS, CDR2 YYEKEE (reference sequence). This CDR3 reads CASSLDRGLYGYTF. The CDR3, as DNA: TGTGCCAGCAGCCTAGACAGGGGTCTCTATGGCTACACCTTC.

There are a few counts of this clone. The chain is built from TRBV2 and TRBJ1-1; D gene uncertain. Trimming removed 7 bases at V and 1 base at J, with 10 bases between. CDR1 is SNHLY, CDR2 FYNNEI, per germline. The CDR3 loop spans 13 amino acids. CDR3 DNA sequence: TGTGCCAGCACCCGCCGACAGAACACTGAAGCTTTCTTT. This gives the protein CASTRRQNTEAFF.

The chain carries TRBV12-3 or TRBV12-4 and TRBJ1-2; D gene uncertain. Trimming cost V 7 bases and J 6 bases, with 12 bases left between them. This CDR3 is 12 amino acids long. CDR3 protein: CASTKGNDGYTF. The CDR3 DNA sequence: TGTGCCAGCACTAAGGGAAACGATGGCTACACCTTC.

The V call is TRBV5-1, the J call TRBJ1-4; D is unresolved. The CDR3 loop spans 12 amino acids. V was trimmed by 2 bases and J by 7 bases, leaving 6 bases between them. Germline V lookup: CDR1 SGHRS, CDR2 YFSETQ. CDR3 nucleotide sequence: TGCGCCAGCAGCTTTAGCGGTGAAAAACTGTTTTTT. Its translation is CASSFSGEKLFF. Supplemented by reference TRBV5-1 and TRBJ1-4, the full variable domain reads KAGVTQTPRYLIKTRGQQVTLSCSPISGHRSVSWYQQTPGQGLQFLFEYFSETQRNKGNFPGRFSGRQFSNSRSEMNVSTLELGDSALYLCASSFSGEKLFFGSGTQLSVL.

The CDR3 DNA is TGTGCCAGCAGCTTAAGGGTGAGAGAGACCCAGTACTTC. This codes for CASSLRVRETQYF. J is TRBJ2-5 and V is TRBV7-3, with no clear D. This CDR3 region has 13 residues. V gave up 1 base and J gave up 4 bases, with 7 bases separating them. CDR1 and CDR2 from the germline V gene are SGHTA and FQGTGA. Drawing the rest from reference TRBV7-3 and TRBJ2-5, the complete variable domain is GAGVSQTPSNKVTEKGKYVELRCDPISGHTALYWYRQSLGQGPEFLIYFQGTGAADDSGLPNDRFFAVRPEGSVSTLKIQRTERGDSAVYLCASSLRVRETQYFGPGTRLLVL.

This clone turned up a few times. This chain uses TRBV28 with TRBJ2-1; weak D call: TRBD1 (6 bases). The CDR3 runs 12 residues. V was pared by 6 bases and J by 6 bases, with 9 bases between. CDR1 MDHEN and CDR2 SYDVKM come from the germline V gene. This chain's CDR3 is CASRGALNEQFF. As DNA, the CDR3 is TGTGCCAGCAGGGGGGCTCTCAATGAGCAGTTCTTC.

This clone was observed a few times. The gene calls are TRBV9 and TRBJ2-2, with D possibly being TRBD2 (6 bases). This CDR3 spans 16 amino acids. The V gene's germline CDR1 is SGDLS and CDR2 YYNGEE. Trimming removed 1 base at V and 4 bases at J, with 14 bases between. The CDR3 bases are TGTGCCAGCAGCGTAACAACTAGCCATGCCACCGGGGAGCTGTTTTTT. Residues: CASSVTTSHATGELFF.

The chain carries TRBV24-1 and TRBJ1-1; D is unresolved. The germline V and J ends were trimmed by 1 base and 11 bases, with 10 bases remaining between them. CDR1 KGHDR and CDR2 SFDVKD come from the germline V gene. The CDR3 loop spans 12 amino acids. CDR3 sequence (DNA): TGTGCCACCAGTGATTTTGGGTTCGCGGCTTTCTTT. As protein: CATSDFGFAAFF.